The 24 T cell receptor beta chains below come from one sample, sequenced in a study of identical twins. Using its own MiXCR run on the 5' RACE reads, TCRdb lists one record per CDR3 protein. The data show around 490,000 distinct CDR3 sequences, roughly 15% seen once. The same data also went into a second study, on yellow fever vaccine responses in identical twins.

Sequencing was done on a sample of CD4+ T cells sorted from blood. The receptors here all came from a woman between 18 and 30 years old in good health.

The rearrangement uses TRBV5-1 and TRBJ2-1, with D perhaps TRBD2 (6 bases). The CDR3 runs 15 residues. V lost 4 bases to trimming and J lost 3 bases, with 14 bases between them. CDR1 SGHRS and CDR2 YFSETQ come from the germline V gene. The CDR3 bases are TGCGCCAGCAGCCATCGGGGGACGGACTACAATGAGCAGTTCTTC. Protein product: CASSHRGTDYNEQFF.

This clonotype was counted between two and nine times. The rearrangement joins TRBV10-3 to TRBJ2-5; 7 bases fit TRBD1. The CDR3 has 14 residues. The germline V gene encodes CDR1 ENHRY and CDR2 SYGVKD. V trimming: 11 bases; J trimming: 1 base; junction bases outside the gene matches: 10. This chain's CDR3 is CACATGRVQETQYF. CDR3 DNA sequence: TGTGCCTGCGCGACAGGGCGAGTCCAAGAGACCCAGTACTTC.

The chain combines TRBV20-1 with TRBJ2-3; maybe TRBD2 (6 bases). Per the germline V gene, CDR1 is DFQATT and CDR2 is SNEGSKA (reference sequence). The CDR3 contains 14 residues. V lost 3 bases and J lost 4, with 14 bases in between. The CDR3 loop is CSASPRLVADTQYF. The CDR3 nucleotides read TGCAGTGCTAGTCCCCGACTAGTAGCAGATACGCAGTATTTT.

The chain has TRBV20-1 and TRBJ2-3, with D possibly TRBD2 on 6 matching bases. V shed 4 bases and J shed 4 bases, with 15 bases lying between them. This CDR3 is 14 amino acids long. The germline V gene encodes CDR1 DFQATT and CDR2 SNEGSKA (reference sequence). The DNA of the CDR3 is TGCAGTGCTATAGACACCGGGGGTTCAGATACGCAGTATTTT. The encoded protein is CSAIDTGGSDTQYF.

The chain couples TRBV28 to TRBJ2-7; D is uncertain. The CDR3 spans 11 residues. Trimming cost V 5 bases and J 4 bases, with 6 bases left between them. Germline CDR1 reads MDHEN; CDR2 reads SYDVKM. In nucleotides, the CDR3 is TGTGCCAGCAGTCAATATTACGAGCAGTACTTC. Amino acid sequence: CASSQYYEQYF.

This clonotype was seen at least ten times. V usage is TRBV10-3 and J usage is TRBJ2-5; 9 bases are shared with TRBD2. V was clipped by 5 bases and J by 3 bases; unmatched bases: 10. Germline CDR1 ENHRY, CDR2 SYGVKD. The length of the CDR3 is 16 residues. The CDR3 sequence: CAISISGGDFKETQYF. The DNA for the CDR3 is TGTGCCATCAGTATTAGCGGGGGAGACTTCAAAGAGACCCAGTACTTC.

This clonotype was seen a handful of times. This chain connects TRBV5-1 to TRBJ2-1, with TRBD2 identical over 10 bases. The ends lost 0 bases at V and 1 base at J; junction bases unmatched: 4. Germline V gene lookup returns CDR1 SGHRS and CDR2 YFSETQ. This CDR3 comprises 17 residues. The DNA for the CDR3 is TGCGCCAGCAGCTTGGGACTAGCGGGTAGGTCCTACAATGAGCAGTTCTTC. Its protein is CASSLGLAGRSYNEQFF.

The rearrangement uses TRBV20-1 and TRBJ2-7, with TRBD1 matching 10 bases. The germline V gene encodes CDR1 DFQATT and CDR2 SNEGSKA (reference sequence). Trimming at V came to 5 bases and at J to 2 bases, leaving 0 bases not matched to a gene. The CDR3 is 12 residues long. As DNA, the CDR3 is TGCAGTGCTGGGACAGGGGCCTACGAGCAGTACTTC. This encodes CSAGTGAYEQYF.

This clonotype has only a few counts. The chain couples TRBV12-3 or TRBV12-4 to TRBJ1-5; possibly TRBD1 for D (5 bases). Trimming cost V 7 bases and J 7 bases, with 11 bases left between them. The CDR3 contains 12 residues. This CDR3 reads CASKKGTQPQHF. The CDR3 nucleotides are TGTGCCAGCAAAAAGGGGACCCAGCCCCAGCATTTT.

The rearrangement links TRBV5-1 to TRBJ2-7, with D unclear. There are 12 residues in the CDR3. Germline CDR1 SGHRS, CDR2 YFSETQ. V gave up 2 bases and J gave up 6 bases, with 9 bases separating them. CDR3 nucleotides: TGCGCCAGCAGCTTCGGGCGGTTCGAGCAGTACTTC. The encoded protein is CASSFGRFEQYF.

The chain employs TRBV28 and TRBJ2-5; TRBD2 agrees at 9 bases. The J segment lost 3 bases and the V segment lost 3 bases, leaving 14 bases of the junction unmatched. The germline CDR1 and CDR2 sequences are MDHEN and SYDVKM. The CDR3 loop spans 18 amino acids. CDR3 residues: CASSFLPGSGGNKETQYF. DNA of the CDR3: TGTGCCAGCAGTTTCCTACCTGGTAGCGGGGGAAATAAAGAGACCCAGTACTTC.

The chain recombines TRBV7-9 with TRBJ1-5; the D gene is possibly TRBD1 (6 bases). The germline V gene encodes CDR1 SEHNR and CDR2 FQNEAQ (reference sequence). The CDR3 contains 16 residues. Deletions cut 0 bases from V and 3 bases from J, with 12 bases between. CDR3 protein: CASSLALGTHNQPQHF. The CDR3 DNA reads as TGTGCCAGCAGCTTAGCGCTGGGGACACACAATCAGCCCCAGCATTTT.

The table lists this clonotype with a few counts. The V call is TRBV6-6, the J call TRBJ1-6; D gene ambiguous. Trimming took off 4 bases at V and 9 bases at J, with 7 bases between the two ends. This CDR3 has 12 amino acids. Germline lookup yields CDR1 MNHNY and CDR2 SVGAGI (reference sequence). The CDR3 bases are TGTGCCAGCAGTTCGGGGAGTTCACCCCTCCACTTT. It translates to CASSSGSSPLHF.

This clonotype was seen many times. The CDR3 spells CASSQRTGVMNTEAFF. The CDR3 bases are TGCGCCAGCAGCCAAAGGACAGGTGTAATGAACACTGAAGCTTTCTTT. This chain connects TRBV4-1 to TRBJ1-1; 7 nucleotides align to TRBD1. Looked up from germline, CDR1 is MGHRA and CDR2 is YSYEKL. The CDR3 totals 16 residues. J was trimmed by 0 bases and V by 2 bases; bases with no gene match: 6.

This clonotype was seen only a few times. The chain joins TRBV11-2 to TRBJ1-1; TRBD1 agrees at 9 bases. The length of the CDR3 is 13 residues. Trimming took 6 bases from V and 5 from J; bases not matched to a gene: 4. Germline V lookup: CDR1 SGHAT, CDR2 FQNNGV. The CDR3 region has the DNA TGTGCCAGCAGGGGACAGGGCGGGACTGAAGCTTTCTTT. It encodes CASRGQGGTEAFF. Full variable domain (outside the CDR3, taken from reference TRBV11-2 and TRBJ1-1): EAGVAQSPRYKIIEKRQSVAFWCNPISGHATLYWYQQILGQGPKLLIQFQNNGVVDDSQLPKDRFSAERLKGVDSTLKIQPAKLEDSAVYLCASRGQGGTEAFFGQGTRLTVV.

This clonotype was picked up a small number of times. The V and J genes are TRBV11-1 and TRBJ2-3; 12 positions agree with TRBD2. Germline V CDR1 and CDR2: SGHAT, FQDESV (reference sequence). The CDR3 length is 19 residues. V was pared by 1 base and J by 0 bases, with 8 bases of the junction left unmatched. The CDR3 loop reads CASSLELAGGPASTDTQYF. DNA for the CDR3: TGTGCCAGCAGCTTAGAACTAGCGGGGGGCCCAGCTAGCACAGATACGCAGTATTTT.

This chain uses TRBV18 with TRBJ1-2; the D is unclear. The germline gives CDR1 KGHSH, CDR2 LQKENI. The CDR3 length is 12 residues. V was cut by 6 bases and J by 9 bases, with 14 bases left in between. The CDR3 is CASSSRKGSYTF. CDR3 coding DNA: TGTGCCAGCTCCTCCAGGAAGGGAAGCTACACCTTC.

This clonotype has just a few counts. The chain uses TRBV19 and TRBJ2-2; D uncertain. Trimming cost V 3 bases and J 6 bases, with 8 bases left between them. CDR1 and CDR2 (germline): LNHDA, SQIVND (reference sequence). The CDR3 runs to 13 residues. The CDR3 nucleotides are TGTGCCAGTAGTATTCGGGTTGCCGGGGAGCTGTTTTTT. This translates into CASSIRVAGELFF.

This chain links TRBV20-1 with TRBJ1-1; tentative D call: TRBD1 (6 bases). CDR1 DFQATT and CDR2 SNEGSKA come from the germline V gene (reference sequence). The CDR3 runs to 13 residues. V was trimmed by 6 bases and J by 4 bases, leaving 15 bases between them. DNA of the CDR3: TGCAGTGCCAGAATAGGGGGAATCACTGAAGCTTTCTTT. Its protein product is CSARIGGITEAFF.

In this sample, this clonotype turned up a few times. The chain has TRBV20-1 and TRBJ2-5, with D perhaps matching TRBD1 (5 bases). V was shortened by 3 bases and J by 3 bases, with 8 bases between the two germline ends. The CDR3 has 12 amino acids. Per germline, CDR1 DFQATT and CDR2 SNEGSKA (reference sequence). The CDR3 bases are TGCAGTGCTAGCAGGGAAGAAGAGACCCAGTACTTC. Translated: CSASREEETQYF.

Only a few counts were recorded for this clonotype. The V gene is TRBV6-1, the J gene TRBJ1-6; D gene ambiguous. The CDR3 length is 14 residues. In germline, CDR1 is MNHNS, CDR2 SASEGT. With 10 bases removed from V and 5 bases from J, the gap between germline ends came to 15 bases. In nucleotides, the CDR3 is TGTGCCATTACAATGCGACCAGATAATTCACCCCTCCACTTT. This codes for CAITMRPDNSPLHF.

This clonotype was counted ten times or more. This chain joins TRBV7-2 and TRBJ2-2, with 9 bases lining up with TRBD1. The CDR3 is 15 residues long. The V gene's germline CDR1 is SGHTA and CDR2 FQGNSA. J was trimmed by 3 bases and V by 5 bases; bases with no gene match: 4. The CDR3 is CASSPWTGDTGELFF. The CDR3 DNA follows: TGTGCCAGCAGCCCGTGGACAGGGGACACCGGGGAGCTGTTTTTT.

The CDR3: CASSLWQGARETQYF. The CDR3 DNA sequence: TGCGCCAGCAGCTTGTGGCAGGGGGCGCGGGAGACCCAGTACTTC. The rearrangement uses TRBV5-1 and TRBJ2-5; 8 bases are a match to TRBD1. Trimming cost V 1 base and J 5 bases; bases outside gene matches: 7. The CDR3 has 15 amino acids. Germline V CDR1 and CDR2: SGHRS, YFSETQ.

The chain carries TRBV7-8 and TRBJ2-2, with 10 nucleotides matching TRBD2. The CDR3 loop spans 16 amino acids. V shed 5 bases, J shed 4 bases, and the junction held 7 bases outside the gene matches. Germline V lookup: CDR1 SGHVS, CDR2 FQNEAQ. As DNA, the CDR3 is TGTGCCAGCAGCAAGAGCGGGGGGGTGGGCACCGGGGAGCTGTTTTTT. Amino acid sequence: CASSKSGGVGTGELFF. Complete variable domain (other parts from reference TRBV7-8 and TRBJ2-2): GAGVSQSPRYKVAKRGQDVALRCDPISGHVSLFWYQQALGQGPEFLTYFQNEAQLDKSGLPSDRFFAERPEGSVSTLKIQRTQQEDSAVYLCASSKSGGVGTGELFFGEGSRLTVL.